This is a list of T cell receptor beta chains from one sample in a study of T cells in Graves' hyperthyroidism and ophthalmopathy. MiXCR, run by TCRdb on the multiplex PCR reads, gives a single entry per CDR3 protein. Counted here are 150,000 to 200,000 distinct CDR3 sequences, about a sixth occurring once; the ten biggest clones make up roughly 30%. The sequenced sample consisted of blood. Receptors were obtained from a woman in her forties or fifties with Graves' hyperthyroidism. Each CDR3 is given with its conserved first and last residue. The order of the fields is V gene, D gene, J gene, clone size, CDR3 protein, CDR3 DNA. A D gene is named only where the DNA matches it firmly. Rows may omit the clone size; those that give it use once, few, many or a size class.

TRBV7-2	.	TRBJ2-3	.	CASSSGFITDTQYF	TGTGCCAGCAGCTCGGGATTTATCACAGATACGCAGTATTTT
TRBV4-3	TRBD2	TRBJ2-3	few	CASSQDHGLAKDTQYF	TGCGCCAGCAGCCAAGACCACGGACTAGCAAAAGATACGCAGTATTTT
TRBV7-9	.	TRBJ1-2	many	CASSSAAFPNYGYTF	TGTGCCAGCAGCTCCGCTGCGTTCCCTAACTATGGCTACACCTTC
TRBV20-1	.	TRBJ2-5	many	CSAREDRETQYF	TGCAGTGCTAGAGAGGACAGAGAGACCCAGTACTTC
TRBV3-1	.	TRBJ2-3	many	CASRASHTQYF	TGTGCCAGCAGGGCCAGTCATACGCAGTATTTT
TRBV19	.	TRBJ1-1	many	CASSIHPMGNTEAFF	TGTGCCAGTAGTATTCATCCGATGGGGAACACTGAAGCTTTCTTT
TRBV19	.	TRBJ1-3	few	CASKKFSGNTIYF	TGTGCCAGTAAAAAGTTCTCTGGAAACACCATATATTTT
TRBV19	.	TRBJ1-1	many	CASSIGGYTEAFF	TGTGCCAGTAGTATAGGGGGTTACACTGAAGCTTTCTTT
TRBV13	TRBD1	TRBJ1-2	many	CASSSDRGRRYGYTF	TGTGCCAGCAGCTCGGACAGGGGGCGCCGGTATGGCTACACCTTC
TRBV19	.	TRBJ1-2	.	CASSYGGPSNYGYTF	TGTGCCAGTAGTTACGGGGGGCCATCTAACTATGGCTACACCTTC
TRBV18	.	TRBJ2-5	.	CASSPSMGGETQYF	TGTGCCAGCTCACCGAGTATGGGGGGCGAGACCCAGTACTTC
TRBV3-1	.	TRBJ2-2	many	CASSRLAGELFF	TGTGCCAGCAGCCGCTTGGCCGGGGAGCTGTTTTTT
TRBV20-1	.	TRBJ1-2	many	CSVLRGARYGYTF	TGCAGTGTTCTAAGGGGGGCGAGGTATGGCTACACCTTC
TRBV5-1	.	TRBJ2-5	few	CASSLGGMPQETQYF	TGCGCCAGCAGCTTGGGGGGCATGCCTCAAGAGACCCAGTACTTC
TRBV6-2/TRBV6-3	TRBD1	TRBJ2-5	many	CASSSGQGWWGGSYQETQYF	TGTGCCAGCAGCAGCGGACAGGGGTGGTGGGGGGGGTCGTACCAAGAGACCCAGTACTTC
TRBV12-3/TRBV12-4	TRBD2	TRBJ2-2	.	CASSLSGLAGATGELFF	TGTGCCAGCAGTTTAAGTGGACTAGCGGGGGCCACCGGGGAGCTGTTTTTT
TRBV7-9	TRBD1	TRBJ1-2	many	CASSSQGQGGGGYTF	TGTGCCAGCAGCTCTCAAGGACAGGGGGGAGGTGGCTACACCTTC
TRBV6-6	TRBD1	TRBJ2-7	.	CASSYVQGVEQYF	TGTGCCAGCAGTTACGTACAGGGGGTTGAGCAGTACTTC
TRBV7-2	.	TRBJ2-5	few	CASSLDRAGTQYF	TGTGCCAGCAGCTTAGACAGGGCGGGGACCCAGTACTTC